What follows describes a single T cell receptor (beta chain). The antigen is unknown. This sample is drawn from a study of cytomegalovirus exposure and HLA in healthy donors. Study-level points and caveats: Productive rates of about 87% or about 30% were seen for most TCR beta V segments in an earlier analysis.

Researchers ran the PCR with 60 Vbeta and 13 Jbeta primers. The repertoire was sequenced with immunoSEQ multiplex PCR; TCRdb's copy has only in-frame clones and lacks some. The sample records fewer than 250,000 clones, around 73% being singletons. This clonotype was sampled from a male donor in good health and CMV-seronegative. Sequencing was performed on PBMCs.

CDR3 coding DNA: TGCAGCCTCAAACTAGTGAACAATGAGCAGTTCTTC. Translated, it gives CSLKLVNNEQFF. The chain employs TRBV29-1 and TRBJ2-1; perhaps TRBD2 as D (5 bases). The V end was cut by 8 bases, the J end by 5 bases, with 13 bases between. The CDR3 loop spans 12 amino acids. Germline CDR1 SQVTM, CDR2 ANQGSEA.